This entry features one T cell receptor beta chain sequence. Its antigen is unknown. The source of the sample is a study of identifying expanded T cells in peripheral blood. Clones were read by immunoSEQ multiplex PCR, and TCRdb kept only the in-frame ones, dropping some. The sample yields about 130,000 clones, 80% to 90% seen once. Germline V gives CDR1 SGHNT, CDR2 YYREEE (reference sequence). The trim removed 4 bases at V and 5 bases at J, leaving 10 bases unmatched. The CDR3 length is 15 residues. Broader study findings: About 1.2 clones differed between technical replicates, versus about 16 and 19 over time.

The chain links TRBV5-4 to TRBJ1-2; 8 bases are shared with TRBD1. The TCR comes from a person aged 18-69 years in good health. The sequenced material came from blood. The DNA for the CDR3 is TGTGCCAGCAGCATCGGACAGGGTACTAGGTATGGCTACACCTTC. Translated, it gives CASSIGQGTRYGYTF.